Below are 24 T cell receptor beta chains sequenced from a single sample in a study of CD8 T cells in Susac syndrome. Reverse transcription of roughly 0.5 to 1 ug RNA used random hexamers. One entry per CDR3 protein, called by TCRdb with MiXCR from the immunoSEQ multiplex PCR reads. The top ten hold 0.21% of the sample, which has some 150,000 distinct CDR3 sequences, 85% to 95% seen once. The sample consisted of CD8+ T cells from PBMCs. The receptors originated from a human donor with multiple sclerosis.

The genes are TRBV9 and TRBJ1-5, with 7 bases identical to TRBD1. The germline V gene encodes CDR1 SGDLS and CDR2 YYNGEE. CDR3 length equals 14 residues. Trimming removed 4 bases from V and 6 bases from J; junction bases left unmatched: 7. In DNA, the CDR3 is TGTGCCAGCAGCCTCTCGGACAGGTCTCAGCCCCAGCATTTT. Protein product: CASSLSDRSQPQHF.

The table lists this clonotype with a few counts. The rearrangement links TRBV7-9 to TRBJ1-6; no firm D call. Germline V gene sequence: CDR1 SEHNR, CDR2 FQNEAQ (reference sequence). V was pared by 4 bases and J by 6 bases, with 4 bases between. The CDR3 is 12 amino acids. The CDR3 DNA follows: TGTGCCAGCAGCTCCCTTAATTCACCCCTCCACTTT. As protein: CASSSLNSPLHF. The whole variable domain, filled in from reference TRBV7-9 and TRBJ1-6, reads DTGVSQNPRHKITKRGQNVTFRCDPISEHNRLYWYRQTLGQGPEFLTYFQNEAQLEKSRLLSDRFSAERPKGSFSTLEIQRTEQGDSAMYLCASSSLNSPLHFGNGTRLTVT.

The chain combines TRBV27 with TRBJ1-5, with TRBD1 identical over 11 bases. V dropped 5 bases and J dropped 6; count of bases not matched to a gene: 9. Per germline, CDR1 MNHEY and CDR2 SMNVEV (reference sequence). The CDR3 consists of 16 residues. The CDR3 reads CASSPYGTGGGQPQHF. The CDR3 DNA reads as TGTGCCAGCAGTCCCTACGGGACAGGGGGTGGTCAGCCCCAGCATTTT.

The chain is built from TRBV27 and TRBJ2-7; tentatively, D is TRBD1 (5 bases). The CDR3 loop spans 15 amino acids. Germline lookup yields CDR1 MNHEY and CDR2 SMNVEV (reference sequence). Trimming took off 4 bases at V and 5 bases at J, with 18 bases between the two ends. The CDR3 DNA reads TGTGCCAGCAGTTGGAAGGGGAACCTCGAGCACGAGCAGTACTTC. It yields the protein CASSWKGNLEHEQYF.

The chain is built from TRBV24-1 and TRBJ2-7; D is possibly TRBD2 (5 bases). This CDR3 spans 12 amino acids. The ends were cut back, 4 bases at V and 6 bases at J, with 9 bases in the middle. Germline-derived CDR1 and CDR2 are KGHDR and SFDVKD. The CDR3: CATSDEGCEQYF. The CDR3 region has the DNA TGTGCCACCAGTGACGAGGGTTGCGAGCAGTACTTC.

This sequence joins TRBV11-2 and TRBJ1-2; D is unclear. This CDR3 is built from 16 residues. The germline V and J ends were trimmed by 0 bases and 1 base, with 12 bases remaining between them. CDR1 and CDR2 (germline): SGHAT, FQNNGV. The CDR3 DNA follows: TGTGCCAGCAGCTTAGATCTGATGGGGAATAACTATGGCTACACCTTC. Its protein product is CASSLDLMGNNYGYTF.

The chain couples TRBV24-1 to TRBJ2-7; D might be TRBD1 (6 bases). Trimming took off 3 bases at V and 2 bases at J, with 16 bases between the two ends. Germline-derived CDR1 and CDR2 are KGHDR and SFDVKD. This CDR3 is built from 16 residues. The CDR3 coding sequence is TGTGCCACCAGTGATCCTCGACAGGTAAATCCCTACGAGCAGTACTTC. The encoded protein is CATSDPRQVNPYEQYF.

This chain links TRBV29-1 with TRBJ1-2; D not certain. V lost 4 bases and J 6 bases, leaving 12 bases between the germline ends. The CDR3 loop spans 12 amino acids. Germline CDR1 and CDR2: SQVTM and ANQGSEA. CDR3 coding DNA: TGCAGCGTTGGTCCGGGGAGTGATGGCTACACCTTC. Amino acid sequence: CSVGPGSDGYTF.

The genes are TRBV15 and TRBJ2-5; no clear D. The ends were cut back, 0 bases at V and 4 bases at J, with 12 bases in the middle. The length of the CDR3 is 15 residues. Germline assignment: CDR1 LNHNV and CDR2 YYDKDF (reference sequence). CDR3 bases: TGTGCCACCAGCAGAGATTCTGGGGAAGTAGAGACCCAGTACTTC. Its translation: CATSRDSGEVETQYF.

The chain recombines TRBV30 with TRBJ1-2; D is ambiguous. The CDR3 has 13 amino acids. Deletions cut 0 bases from V and 4 bases from J, with 9 bases between. Germline assignment: CDR1 GTSNPN and CDR2 SVGIG (reference sequence). For the CDR3, the DNA is TGTGCCTGGAGTGTCGCGCAGGCCTATGGCTACACCTTC. Amino acid sequence: CAWSVAQAYGYTF. The variable domain in full, completed from reference TRBV30 and TRBJ1-2, reads SQTIHQWPATLVQPVGSPLSLECTVEGTSNPNLYWYRQAAGRGLQLLFYSVGIGQISSEVPQNLSASRPQDRQFILSSKKLLLSDSGFYLCAWSVAQAYGYTFGSGTRLTVV.

The gene calls are TRBV29-1 and TRBJ1-2; no firm D call. This CDR3 is 13 amino acids long. Deletions cut 3 bases from V and 0 bases from J, with 8 bases between. Germline CDR1 is SQVTM and CDR2 is ANQGSEA. Written as DNA, the CDR3 is TGCAGCGTTGAGACCAACCCTAACTATGGCTACACCTTC. Amino acid sequence: CSVETNPNYGYTF.

The chain recombines TRBV7-9 with TRBJ1-2; 9 nucleotides agree with TRBD1. V was pared by 5 bases and J by 2 bases, with 12 bases of the junction left unmatched. The germline V gene has CDR1 SEHNR and CDR2 FQNEAQ (reference sequence). The CDR3 covers 17 residues. DNA of the CDR3: TGTGCCAGCAGCGCCAGTGGGACAGGGTCGTCGAACTATGGCTACACCTTC. Translation gives CASSASGTGSSNYGYTF.

The chain couples TRBV2 to TRBJ1-2; no firm D call. V dropped 8 bases and J dropped 4 bases, with 5 bases sitting between them. Per the germline V gene, CDR1 is SNHLY and CDR2 is FYNNEI. The CDR3 contains 10 residues. This CDR3 is CASVSYGYTF. In DNA, the CDR3 is TGTGCCAGCGTCTCCTATGGCTACACCTTC. The variable domain in full, with the rest retrieved from reference TRBV2 and TRBJ1-2, is EPEVTQTPSHQVTQMGQEVILRCVPISNHLYFYWYRQILGQKVEFLVSFYNNEISEKSEIFDDQFSVERPDGSNFTLKIRSTKLEDSAMYFCASVSYGYTFGSGTRLTVV.

This chain links TRBV9 with TRBJ1-2; maybe TRBD1 (6 bases). This CDR3 comprises 18 residues. The V gene's germline CDR1 is SGDLS and CDR2 YYNGEE. Between the trimmed V and J ends, which lost 2 bases and 8 bases, there was a span of 28 bases. In DNA form, the CDR3 reads TGTGCCAGCAGCGTTTCCAGTTTGGACAGAGGCCTTGAGGGAGGCTACACCTTC. Residues: CASSVSSLDRGLEGGYTF.

This clonotype was detected once. J is TRBJ1-1 and V is TRBV27; possible D gene TRBD1, 5 bases. This CDR3 is 13 amino acids long. The V end lost 6 bases, the J end lost 7 bases, and 15 bases lay between the germline ends. CDR1 MNHEY and CDR2 SMNVEV come from the germline V gene (reference sequence). The CDR3 nucleotides are TGTGCCAGCAGCCCGGGGGGTAGAATTGAAGCTTTCTTT. The encoded protein is CASSPGGRIEAFF.

Many counts were recorded for this clonotype. The J gene is TRBJ2-7, the V gene TRBV2; no clear D gene. There are 11 residues in the CDR3. Germline CDR1 and CDR2: SNHLY and FYNNEI. Between the trimmed V and J ends, which lost 3 bases and 0 bases, there was a span of 0 bases. The CDR3, as DNA: TGTGCCAGCAGTGACTCCTACGAGCAGTACTTC. Translation: CASSDSYEQYF.

The V call is TRBV7-6, the J call TRBJ2-7; perhaps D is TRBD1 or TRBD2 (6 bases each). This CDR3 contains 18 residues. Germline CDR1 is SGHVS and CDR2 is FNYEAQ. Trimming shortened V by 5 bases and J by 0 bases, and 23 bases separated the two germline ends. Here the CDR3 reads CASSPAGNGGQSSYEQYF. The CDR3 DNA is TGTGCCAGCAGCCCAGCGGGTAATGGGGGACAAAGCTCCTACGAGCAGTACTTC.

This rearrangement joins TRBV4-1 to TRBJ2-7; D tentatively fits TRBD1 or TRBD2 (6 bases each). The CDR3 loop spans 15 amino acids. V was clipped by 0 bases and J by 7 bases, with 16 bases between them. The germline V gene encodes CDR1 MGHRA and CDR2 YSYEKL. CDR3 loop: CASSQDPGGAGEQYF. The CDR3 bases are TGCGCCAGCAGCCAAGATCCCGGGGGCGCGGGAGAGCAGTACTTC.

The CDR3 protein is CASSLQNMHEQYF. CDR3 DNA sequence: TGTGCCAGCAGTTTACAGAACATGCACGAGCAGTACTTC. This chain joins TRBV27 and TRBJ2-7, with D uncertain. Trimming removed 2 bases from V and 5 bases from J, with 10 bases in between. Germline CDR1 and CDR2: MNHEY and SMNVEV (reference sequence). The CDR3 contains 13 residues.

CDR3 coding DNA: TGTGCCAGCACCCGACTAGCGGGGGACGGGGAGCAGTACTTC. This encodes CASTRLAGDGEQYF. The chain employs TRBV7-3 and TRBJ2-7, with 12 bases identical to TRBD2. With V trimmed by 7 bases and J by 7 bases, 8 bases remained unmatched. The CDR3 loop spans 14 amino acids. CDR1 and CDR2 (germline): SGHTA, FQGTGA.

V gene TRBV7-8 combines with J gene TRBJ2-7; the match to TRBD1 covers 7 bases. Trimming at V came to 5 bases and at J to 13 bases, leaving 8 bases not matched to a gene. The V gene's germline CDR1 is SGHVS and CDR2 FQNEAQ. This CDR3 comprises 11 residues. The CDR3 here is CASSRDRAQYF. The CDR3 DNA is TGTGCCAGCAGCCGAGACAGGGCACAATACTTC.

The rearrangement joins TRBV9 to TRBJ2-7; D is possibly TRBD2 (5 bases). There are 12 residues in the CDR3. V was trimmed by 5 bases and J by 6 bases, leaving 12 bases between them. Germline V lookup: CDR1 SGDLS, CDR2 YYNGEE. In DNA form, the CDR3 reads TGTGCCAGCAGGGGAGAGAGCAGCGAGCAGTACTTC. It specifies CASRGESSEQYF.

The rearrangement uses TRBV2 and TRBJ1-1; tentative D call: TRBD1 (5 bases). Per the germline V gene, CDR1 is SNHLY and CDR2 is FYNNEI. With 8 bases removed from V and 11 bases from J, the gap between germline ends came to 12 bases. The CDR3 loop spans 10 amino acids. Here the CDR3 reads CASRGTYAFF. Here the CDR3 DNA reads TGTGCCAGCCGGGGGACTTACGCTTTCTTT. Full variable domain (rest looked up from reference TRBV2 and TRBJ1-1): EPEVTQTPSHQVTQMGQEVILRCVPISNHLYFYWYRQILGQKVEFLVSFYNNEISEKSEIFDDQFSVERPDGSNFTLKIRSTKLEDSAMYFCASRGTYAFFGQGTRLTVV.

This chain connects TRBV4-1 to TRBJ2-7; 8 bases are a match to TRBD1. The CDR3 runs to 14 residues. Germline V gene lookup returns CDR1 MGHRA and CDR2 YSYEKL. Unmatched junction bases numbered 9, after V lost 5 bases and J lost 6 bases. The CDR3, as DNA: TGCGCCAGCAGCTACGGACAGGGTAGAGGCGAGCAGTACTTC. This sequence encodes CASSYGQGRGEQYF.